Sequencing of this TCR beta chain was carried out in a study of T cell responses to AZD1222 COVID-19 vaccine. Looking at the study overall: Combined were second doses at about 4 or about 12 weeks.

Libraries were prepared by immunoSEQ multiplex PCR; TCRdb keeps only in-frame clonotypes and omits some of them. This sample carries roughly 160,000 clones, 90% of them seen once, and the ten largest clones take approximately 1.4%. Between the trimmed V and J ends, which lost 3 bases and 3 bases, there was a span of 24 bases. The CDR3 is made up of 20 amino acids. Germline CDR1 KGHSH, CDR2 LQKENI. The table lists this clone with a count of one. Source: peripheral blood, taken on day 0 of AZD1222 vaccination. The chain links TRBV18 to TRBJ1-6, with D perhaps TRBD1 (6 bases). This TCR was recovered from an adult in good health. CDR3 sequence reads: CASSPTAIQGNGVYNSPLHF. CDR3 bases: TGTGCCAGCTCACCCACCGCGATACAGGGAAATGGAGTCTATAATTCACCCCTCCACTTT.